Shown below are 18 T cell receptor beta chains from a single sample sequenced in a study of T cells in Graves' hyperthyroidism and ophthalmopathy. The source material, RNA transcripts, was used to amplify TCR beta CDR3 regions. The HTBI primer set drove a first-round RT-PCR of the TCR CDR3. TCRdb reprocessed the multiplex PCR reads with MiXCR, giving one entry per CDR3 protein. The repertoire holds 250,000 to 300,000 distinct CDR3 sequences, about 15% seen once, with about an eighth in the top ten. The sequenced sample consisted of blood. These receptors all stem from a woman in her 40s with Graves' hyperthyroidism that later progressed to Graves' ophthalmopathy.

This clonotype occurred many times. This chain links TRBV20-1 with TRBJ2-7; D gene uncertain. This CDR3 comprises 12 residues. Trimming removed 0 bases at V and 6 bases at J, with 9 bases between. Germline CDR1 is DFQATT and CDR2 is SNEGSKA (reference sequence). CDR3 protein: CSARDLPPEQYF. Written as DNA, the CDR3 is TGCAGTGCTAGAGATCTCCCCCCCGAGCAGTACTTC.

This clonotype was picked up many times. The chain uses TRBV18 and TRBJ2-1, with D possibly called TRBD1 or TRBD2 (7 bases each). CDR3 size: 14 residues. V was clipped by 1 base and J by 8 bases, with 12 bases between them. The germline gives CDR1 KGHSH, CDR2 LQKENI. The CDR3 spells CASSPQGAGDEQFF. The CDR3 nucleotides read TGTGCCAGCTCACCACAGGGGGCGGGGGATGAGCAGTTCTTC.

This clonotype was seen a few times. An end of the junction differs from the germline gene, which may be a read error. The chain is built from TRBV7-9 and TRBJ2-5, with no clear D. Germline lookup yields CDR1 SEHNR and CDR2 FQNEAQ (reference sequence). The CDR3 covers 12 residues. The CDR3 region is CASGKRLETQHF. Written as DNA, the CDR3 is TGTGCCAGCGGCAAGAGATTAGAGACCCAGCACTTC.

This clonotype appeared many times. The gene calls are TRBV12-3 or TRBV12-4 and TRBJ2-2; TRBD2 agrees at 7 bases. The CDR3 runs 16 residues. V gave up 5 bases and J gave up 5 bases; unmatched junction bases: 11. CDR3 nucleotide sequence: TGTGCCAGCAGTGAAGGGGCGGGAGAGGGGACCGGGGAGCTGTTTTTT. Protein product: CASSEGAGEGTGELFF.

This clonotype was observed many times. The chain uses TRBV6-2 or TRBV6-3 and TRBJ1-6, with D uncertain. Germline CDR1 reads MNHEY; CDR2 reads SVGEGT. V was clipped by 2 bases and J by 6 bases, with 5 bases between them. The CDR3 has 13 residues. CDR3 sequence: CASSYGSNSPLHF. CDR3 in DNA: TGTGCCAGCAGTTACGGGTCTAATTCACCCCTCCACTTT.

J is TRBJ1-5 and V is TRBV2, with 8 bases lining up with TRBD1. V trimming: 6 bases; J trimming: 4 bases; junction bases outside the gene matches: 8. This CDR3 region has 15 residues. Germline loops: CDR1 SNHLY, CDR2 FYNNEI. The CDR3 DNA reads as TGTGCCAGCAGGCCCGGGACAGGAGGGAATCAGCCCCAGCATTTT. Residues: CASRPGTGGNQPQHF.

This clonotype is a singleton in its sample. Since no conserved phenylalanine or tryptophan closes the CDR3, a read error is the likely cause. The chain recombines TRBV27 with TRBJ1-1; possibly TRBD1 for D (5 bases). CDR3 size: 14 residues. Germline values: CDR1 MNHEY, CDR2 SMNVEV (reference sequence). V gave up 5 bases and J gave up 1 base, with 11 bases separating them. The CDR3 nucleotides read TGTGCCAGCAGTCCCCTCGACAGGAACACTGAAGCTTTCCTT. Its protein is CASSPLDRNTEAFL.

This clonotype was seen many times. This chain links TRBV2 with TRBJ2-3, with 8 positions matching TRBD2. This CDR3 is 13 amino acids long. The V gene end was trimmed by 11 bases and the J gene end by 0 bases; junction bases not matched to a gene: 4. Per the germline V gene, CDR1 is SNHLY and CDR2 is FYNNEI. The CDR3 bases are TGTGCCGGTAGCGGGACTAGCACAGATACGCAGTATTTT. It yields the protein CAGSGTSTDTQYF.

This clonotype came up a few times. This rearrangement joins TRBV19 to TRBJ2-7; a weak D match, TRBD2 (5 bases). The CDR3 length is 13 residues. Germline CDR1 and CDR2: LNHDA and SQIVND (reference sequence). V was shortened by 3 bases and J by 0 bases, with 6 bases between the two germline ends. This chain's CDR3 is CASSMGASYEQYF. For the CDR3, the DNA is TGTGCCAGTAGTATGGGAGCCTCCTACGAGCAGTACTTC.

The V call is TRBV18, the J call TRBJ2-7; TRBD1 matches 7 bases. Germline loops: CDR1 KGHSH, CDR2 LQKENI. V lost 3 bases and J lost 2; bases outside the gene matches: 13. The CDR3 loop spans 17 amino acids. DNA of the CDR3: TGTGCCAGCTCACCTACCATGGGACAGCCCGTTCCCTACGAGCAGTACTTC. It yields the protein CASSPTMGQPVPYEQYF.

This clonotype was counted many times. V gene TRBV6-5 combines with J gene TRBJ1-5; 7 bases align to TRBD1. This CDR3 has 15 amino acids. From germline, CDR1 is MNHEY and CDR2 SVGAGI. V lost 2 bases to trimming and J lost 7 bases; unmatched junction nucleotides: 8. CDR3 region: CASSYGDKGGQPQHF. The CDR3 DNA reads as TGTGCCAGCAGTTACGGGGACAAAGGGGGCCAGCCCCAGCATTTT.

This clonotype appeared many times. This chain uses TRBV28 with TRBJ2-7; D ambiguous. CDR3 length: 13 residues. Germline CDR1 reads MDHEN; CDR2 reads SYDVKM. V gave up 2 bases and J gave up 2 bases, with 7 bases separating them. The CDR3 region has the DNA TGTGCCAGCAGTTTAGGCTCCCCCTACGAGCAGTACTTC. It yields the protein CASSLGSPYEQYF.

Ten or more counts support this clonotype. The chain recombines TRBV11-2 with TRBJ2-7; TRBD1 agrees at 7 bases. This CDR3 contains 14 residues. The V and J ends lost 5 bases and 3 bases, in that order; junction bases with no gene match: 7. The germline V gene encodes CDR1 SGHAT and CDR2 FQNNGV. Here the CDR3 reads CASSRQGTLYEQYF. In DNA form, the CDR3 reads TGTGCCAGCAGCCGACAGGGCACCCTCTACGAGCAGTACTTC.

This clonotype was counted at least ten times. V and J are TRBV3-1 and TRBJ2-4; perhaps TRBD1 as D (6 bases). The CDR3 length is 15 residues. Germline-derived CDR1 and CDR2 are LGHDT and YNNKEL (reference sequence). V was clipped by 4 bases and J by 7 bases, with 17 bases between them. CDR3 amino acids: CASSLSGHHYNIQYF. In DNA, the CDR3 is TGTGCCAGCAGCCTATCGGGACACCACTATAACATTCAGTACTTC.

The chain joins TRBV6-4 to TRBJ2-3; perhaps TRBD1 as D (5 bases). V was clipped by 2 bases and J by 0 bases, with 6 bases between them. This CDR3 has 14 amino acids. From germline, CDR1 is MRHNA and CDR2 SNTAGT. The CDR3 nucleotides read TGTGCCAGCAGTGACGCAGGGAGCACAGATACGCAGTATTTT. Protein sequence: CASSDAGSTDTQYF.

This chain connects TRBV7-2 to TRBJ2-1, with 12 bases identical to TRBD2. With V trimmed by 5 bases and J by 11 bases, 10 bases remained unmatched. Germline V gene data show CDR1 as SGHTA and CDR2 as FQGNSA. This CDR3 region has 15 residues. CDR3 sequence reads: CASSQGLAGGEKQFF. The CDR3 DNA follows: TGTGCCAGCAGCCAGGGACTAGCGGGTGGGGAAAAGCAGTTCTTC. The full variable domain, with the rest looked up from reference TRBV7-2 and TRBJ2-1, is GAGVSQSPSNKVTEKGKDVELRCDPISGHTALYWYRQSLGQGLEFLIYFQGNSAPDKSGLPSDRFSAERTGGSVSTLTIQRTQQEDSAVYLCASSQGLAGGEKQFFGPGTRLTVL.

This clonotype was recorded many times. The rearrangement links TRBV19 to TRBJ2-1; 7 bases match TRBD2. Germline V gene data show CDR1 as LNHDA and CDR2 as SQIVND (reference sequence). Trimming cost V 1 base and J 4 bases; bases outside gene matches: 4. The CDR3 is made up of 15 amino acids. This chain's CDR3 is CASSIGGGLYNEQFF. For the CDR3, the DNA is TGTGCCAGTAGTATAGGCGGGGGATTATACAATGAGCAGTTCTTC.

This clonotype occurred many times. The genes are TRBV11-2 and TRBJ2-1, with D tentatively TRBD2 (6 bases). The CDR3 is 15 residues long. Trimming took off 0 bases at V and 5 bases at J, with 11 bases between the two ends. The germline CDR1 and CDR2 sequences are SGHAT and FQNNGV. CDR3 in DNA: TGTGCCAGCAGCTTAGAAGGGACTTCAAACAATGAGCAGTTCTTC. This codes for CASSLEGTSNNEQFF. The variable domain in full, with the rest retrieved from reference TRBV11-2 and TRBJ2-1, is EAGVAQSPRYKIIEKRQSVAFWCNPISGHATLYWYQQILGQGPKLLIQFQNNGVVDDSQLPKDRFSAERLKGVDSTLKIQPAKLEDSAVYLCASSLEGTSNNEQFFGPGTRLTVL.